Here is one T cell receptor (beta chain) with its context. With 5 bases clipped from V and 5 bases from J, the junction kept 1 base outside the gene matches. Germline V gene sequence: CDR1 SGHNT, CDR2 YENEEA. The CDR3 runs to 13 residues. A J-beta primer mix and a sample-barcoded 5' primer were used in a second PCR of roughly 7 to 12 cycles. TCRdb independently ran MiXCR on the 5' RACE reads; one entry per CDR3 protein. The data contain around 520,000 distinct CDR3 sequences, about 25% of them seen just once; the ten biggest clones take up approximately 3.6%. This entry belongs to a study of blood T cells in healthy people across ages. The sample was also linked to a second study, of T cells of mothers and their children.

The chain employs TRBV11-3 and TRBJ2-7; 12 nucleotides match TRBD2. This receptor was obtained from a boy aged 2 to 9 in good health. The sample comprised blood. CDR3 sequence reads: CASSRTSGDEQYF. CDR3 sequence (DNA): TGTGCCAGCAGCCGGACTAGCGGGGACGAGCAGTACTTC.